Included here is one T cell receptor (beta chain) sequence, with context. Between the trimmed V and J ends, which lost 0 bases and 1 base, there was a span of 9 bases. CDR1 and CDR2 from the germline V gene are SGHTS and YDEGEE. The CDR3 is made up of 15 amino acids. In the authors' workflow: Researchers report that nucleated cell counts were estimated from reference gene primer amplification. Profiled with immunoSEQ multiplex PCR; TCRdb holds only in-frame clones, not every one. V and J calls and clone size are copied from that table; D and trimming were computed from the DNA. Among 60,000 to 80,000 clones, roughly 85% were seen once, and the ten largest hold approximately 5%. This entry comes from a study of blood T cell repertoires in COVID-19. Study-wide context: The United States, Italy and Spain were the sources of the acute and convalescent COVID-19 samples. Sources were T cells, B-cell-depleted T cells, or PBMCs; the material itself was cDNA or gDNA.

This chain links TRBV5-8 with TRBJ2-3; TRBD1 might be the D (5 bases). This clonotype was sampled from a human donor in a cohort sampled during active COVID-19. The specimen sequenced was peripheral blood. CDR3: CASSLGSRGTDTQYF. In DNA, the CDR3 is TGTGCCAGCAGCTTGGGTAGCAGGGGCACAGATACGCAGTATTTT.